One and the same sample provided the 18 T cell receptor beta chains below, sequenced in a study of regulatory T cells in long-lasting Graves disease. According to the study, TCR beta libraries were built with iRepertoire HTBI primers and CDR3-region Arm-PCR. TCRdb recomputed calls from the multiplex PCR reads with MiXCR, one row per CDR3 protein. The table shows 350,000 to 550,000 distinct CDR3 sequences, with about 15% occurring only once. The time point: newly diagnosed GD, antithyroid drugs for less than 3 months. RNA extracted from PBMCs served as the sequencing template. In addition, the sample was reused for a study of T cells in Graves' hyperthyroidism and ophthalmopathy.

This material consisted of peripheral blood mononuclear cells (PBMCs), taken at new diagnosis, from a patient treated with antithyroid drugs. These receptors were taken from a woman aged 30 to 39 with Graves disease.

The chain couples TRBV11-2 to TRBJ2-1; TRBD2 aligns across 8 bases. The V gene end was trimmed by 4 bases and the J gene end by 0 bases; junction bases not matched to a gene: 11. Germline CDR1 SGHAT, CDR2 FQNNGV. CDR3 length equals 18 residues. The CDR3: CASSSRPSGYPSYNEQFF. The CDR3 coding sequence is TGTGCCAGCAGCTCGCGGCCTAGCGGGTACCCCTCCTACAATGAGCAGTTCTTC.

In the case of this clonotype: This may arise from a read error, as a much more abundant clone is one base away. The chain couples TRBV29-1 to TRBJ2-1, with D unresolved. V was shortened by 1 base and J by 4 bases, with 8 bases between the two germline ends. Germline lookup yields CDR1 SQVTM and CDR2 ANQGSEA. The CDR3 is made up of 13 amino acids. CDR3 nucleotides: TGCAGCGTTGAAGCTCCGGAGTACAATGAGCAGTTCTTC. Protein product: CSVEAPEYNEQFF.

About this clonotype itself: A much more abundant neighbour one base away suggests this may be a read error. CDR3 region: CASSHLREDTDTQYF. The DNA of the CDR3 is TGTGCCAGCAGCCATTTGCGGGAGGACACAGATACGCAGTATTTT. The chain carries TRBV3-1 and TRBJ2-3; 8 bases align to TRBD2. V shed 3 bases and J 2 bases; nucleotides not matched to a gene: 4. Looked up from germline, CDR1 is LGHDT and CDR2 is YNNKEL (reference sequence). This CDR3 comprises 15 residues.

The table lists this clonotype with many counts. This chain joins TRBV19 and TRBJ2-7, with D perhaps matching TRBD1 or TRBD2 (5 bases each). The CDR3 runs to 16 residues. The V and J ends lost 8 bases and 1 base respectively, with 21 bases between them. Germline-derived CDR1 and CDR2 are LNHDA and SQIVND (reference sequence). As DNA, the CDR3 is TGTGCCAGTTCTGTGATGGAGGCAGGGAAGTCCTACGAGCAGTACTTC. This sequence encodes CASSVMEAGKSYEQYF.

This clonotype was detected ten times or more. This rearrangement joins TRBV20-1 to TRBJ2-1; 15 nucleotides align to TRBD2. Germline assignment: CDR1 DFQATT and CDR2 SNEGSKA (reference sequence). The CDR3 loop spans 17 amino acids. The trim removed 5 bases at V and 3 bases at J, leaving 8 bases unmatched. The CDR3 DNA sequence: TGCAGTGCTCCTCCGGAGGGACTAGCGGGAGGCTACAATGAGCAGTTCTTC. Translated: CSAPPEGLAGGYNEQFF.

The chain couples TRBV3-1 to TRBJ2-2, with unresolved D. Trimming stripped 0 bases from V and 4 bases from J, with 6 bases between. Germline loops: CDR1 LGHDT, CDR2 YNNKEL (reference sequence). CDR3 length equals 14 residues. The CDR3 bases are TGTGCCAGCAGCCAAGATAAGGGCACCGGGGAGCTGTTTTTT. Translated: CASSQDKGTGELFF.

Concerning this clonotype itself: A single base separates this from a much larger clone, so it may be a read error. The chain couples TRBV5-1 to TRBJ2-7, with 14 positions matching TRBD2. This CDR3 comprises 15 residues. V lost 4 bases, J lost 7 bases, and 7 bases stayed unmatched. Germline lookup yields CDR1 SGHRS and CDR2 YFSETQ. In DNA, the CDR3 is TGCGCCAGCAGCGCGGGACTAGCGGGAGTCAATGAGCAGTACTTC. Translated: CASSAGLAGVNEQYF.

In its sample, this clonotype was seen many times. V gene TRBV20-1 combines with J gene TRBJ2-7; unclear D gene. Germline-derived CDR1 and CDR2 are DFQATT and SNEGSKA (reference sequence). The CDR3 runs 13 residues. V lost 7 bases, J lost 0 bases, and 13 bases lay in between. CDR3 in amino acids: CSVPGADSYEQYF. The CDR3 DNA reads TGCAGTGTCCCGGGCGCTGACTCCTACGAGCAGTACTTC.

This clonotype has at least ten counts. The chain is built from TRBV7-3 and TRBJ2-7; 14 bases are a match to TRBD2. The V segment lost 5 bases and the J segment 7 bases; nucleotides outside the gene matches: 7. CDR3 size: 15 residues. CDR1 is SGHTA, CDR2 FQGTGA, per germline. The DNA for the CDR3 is TGTGCCAGCAGCCCATCGGGACTAGCGGGAGAGGAGCAGTACTTC. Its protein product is CASSPSGLAGEEQYF.

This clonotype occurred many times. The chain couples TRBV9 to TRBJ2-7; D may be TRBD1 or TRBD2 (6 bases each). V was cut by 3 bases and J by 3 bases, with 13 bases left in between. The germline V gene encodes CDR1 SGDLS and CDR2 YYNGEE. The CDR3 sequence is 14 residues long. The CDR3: CASSEGRGGYEQYF. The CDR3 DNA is TGTGCCAGCAGCGAGGGCAGGGGAGGCTACGAGCAGTACTTC. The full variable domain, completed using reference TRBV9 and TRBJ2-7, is DSGVTQTPKHLITATGQRVTLRCSPRSGDLSVYWYQQSLDQGLQFLIQYYNGEERAKGNILERFSAQQFPDLHSELNLSSLELGDSALYFCASSEGRGGYEQYFGPGTRLTVT.

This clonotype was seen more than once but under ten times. CDR3 in amino acids: CASRMLGQNTGELFF. The CDR3 DNA reads TGTGCCAGCAGGATGTTGGGGCAAAACACCGGGGAGCTGTTTTTT. The genes are TRBV5-4 and TRBJ2-2; D is perhaps TRBD1 (5 bases). Germline V gene data show CDR1 as SGHNT and CDR2 as YYREEE (reference sequence). The V gene lost 5 bases and the J gene lost 2 bases, with 13 bases spanning the gap. The length of the CDR3 is 15 residues.

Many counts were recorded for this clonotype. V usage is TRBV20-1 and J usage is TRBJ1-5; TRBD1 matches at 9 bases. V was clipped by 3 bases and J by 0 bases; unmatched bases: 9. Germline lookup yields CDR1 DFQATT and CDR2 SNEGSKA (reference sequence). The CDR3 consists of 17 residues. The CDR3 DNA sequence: TGCAGTGCTAGTCCGGGGGACAGGGCATATAGCAATCAGCCCCAGCATTTT. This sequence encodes CSASPGDRAYSNQPQHF.

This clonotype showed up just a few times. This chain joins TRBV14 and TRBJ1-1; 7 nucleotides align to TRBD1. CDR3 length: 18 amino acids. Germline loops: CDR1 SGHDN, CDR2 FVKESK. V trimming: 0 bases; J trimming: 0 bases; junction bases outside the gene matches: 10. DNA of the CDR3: TGTGCCAGCAGCCAAGATCTAGGGGGGACAGAGATGAACACTGAAGCTTTCTTT. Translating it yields CASSQDLGGTEMNTEAFF.

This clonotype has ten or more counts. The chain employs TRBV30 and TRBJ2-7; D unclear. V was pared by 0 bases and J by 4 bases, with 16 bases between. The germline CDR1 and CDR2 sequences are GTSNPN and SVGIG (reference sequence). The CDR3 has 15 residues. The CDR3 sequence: CAWSVLPLPAYEQYF. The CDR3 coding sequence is TGTGCCTGGAGTGTACTCCCTCTTCCAGCTTACGAGCAGTACTTC.

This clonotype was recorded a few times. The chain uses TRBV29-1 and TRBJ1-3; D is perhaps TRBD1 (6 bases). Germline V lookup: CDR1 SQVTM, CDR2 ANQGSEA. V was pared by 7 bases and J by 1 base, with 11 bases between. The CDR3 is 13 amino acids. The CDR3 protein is CSGRTASGNTIYF. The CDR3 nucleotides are TGCAGCGGAAGGACAGCTTCTGGAAACACCATATATTTT. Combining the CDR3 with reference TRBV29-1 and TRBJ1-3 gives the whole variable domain SAVISQKPSRDICQRGTSLTIQCQVDSQVTMMFWYRQQPGQSLTLIATANQGSEATYESGFVIDKFPISRPNLTFSTLTVSNMSPEDSSIYLCSGRTASGNTIYFGEGSWLTVV.

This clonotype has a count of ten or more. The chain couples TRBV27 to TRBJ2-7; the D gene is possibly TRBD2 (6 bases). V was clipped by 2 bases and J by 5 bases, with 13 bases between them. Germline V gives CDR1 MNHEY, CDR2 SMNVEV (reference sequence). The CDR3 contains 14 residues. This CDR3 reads CASSLAREIDEQYF. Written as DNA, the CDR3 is TGTGCCAGCAGTTTAGCCCGGGAGATCGACGAGCAGTACTTC.

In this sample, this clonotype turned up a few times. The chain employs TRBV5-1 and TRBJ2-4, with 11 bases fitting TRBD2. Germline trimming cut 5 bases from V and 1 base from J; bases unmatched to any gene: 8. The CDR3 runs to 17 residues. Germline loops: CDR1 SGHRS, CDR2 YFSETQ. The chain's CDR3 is CASSYRLAGNAKNIQYF. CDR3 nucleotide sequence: TGCGCCAGCAGTTATAGACTAGCGGGAAATGCCAAAAACATTCAGTACTTC.

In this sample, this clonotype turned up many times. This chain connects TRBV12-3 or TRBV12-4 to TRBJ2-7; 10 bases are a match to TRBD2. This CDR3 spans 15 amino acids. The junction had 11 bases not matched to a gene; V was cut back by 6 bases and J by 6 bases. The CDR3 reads CASSRLLAGAPEQYF. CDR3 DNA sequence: TGTGCCAGCAGCCGCCTCCTAGCGGGAGCTCCCGAGCAGTACTTC.